These 25 T cell receptor beta chains came from one sample sequenced in a study of Ad26.COV2.S vaccination and SARS-CoV-2 variants. As to treatment: roughly 20 received Ad26.COV2.S at low or high dose, single or two shots; 5 received placebo; per-sample allocation not given. Collection of samples fell on day 63 after the first vaccine or placebo injection. Repertoires were generated with immunoSEQ multiplex PCR, while TCRdb's copy carries only in-frame clones and drops some. The table has 300,000 to 350,000 clones, around nine tenths seen once; the top ten hold over 8.5%. The starting material was peripheral blood, obtained in a trial of Ad26.COV2.S vaccine versus placebo. All receptors come from a person between 18 and 59 years old who received the Ad26.COV2.S COVID-19 vaccine or a placebo.

This chain links TRBV4-3 with TRBJ2-7; D possibly matches TRBD1 or TRBD2 (7 bases each). V lost 1 base to trimming and J lost 2 bases, with 12 bases between them. This CDR3 contains 15 residues. Germline values: CDR1 LGHNA, CDR2 YSLEER. The CDR3 is CASSQAPGGAYEQYF. CDR3 sequence (DNA): TGCGCCAGCAGCCAAGCCCCAGGGGGGGCCTACGAGCAGTACTTC.

The V and J genes are TRBV27 and TRBJ2-5; D remains unclear. This CDR3 comprises 13 residues. Trimming cost V 5 bases and J 5 bases, with 12 bases left between them. In germline, CDR1 is MNHEY, CDR2 SMNVEV (reference sequence). The DNA for the CDR3 is TGTGCCAGCAGTCCATTGGGTCAGGAGACCCAGTACTTC. This codes for CASSPLGQETQYF.

CDR3 sequence reads: CASQLAGGYNEQFF. In nucleotides, the CDR3 is TGCGCCAGTCAGCTAGCGGGGGGCTACAATGAGCAGTTCTTC. V usage is TRBV10-1 and J usage is TRBJ2-1, with 11 bases identical to TRBD2. The CDR3 length is 14 residues. After removal of 9 bases from V and 3 bases from J, the junction contained 4 bases not matched to a gene. Germline V gene lookup returns CDR1 WNHNN and CDR2 SYGVQD (reference sequence).

A remark on this clone: Other nucleotide sequences in the sample specify the same CDR3. V is TRBV4-1 and J is TRBJ1-5, with 8 bases aligning to TRBD1. Losses at the gene ends were 0 bases for V and 5 bases for J; bases not matched to a gene: 0. Looked up from germline, CDR1 is MGHRA and CDR2 is YSYEKL. CDR3 length equals 14 residues. Here the CDR3 DNA reads TGCGCCAGCAGCCAAGAGACAGGGGATCAGCCCCAGCATTTT. As protein: CASSQETGDQPQHF.

Written as DNA, the CDR3 is TGTGCCAGCGTTGGACTGAGGAACACTGAAGCTTTCTTT. Translation gives CASVGLRNTEAFF. The J gene is TRBJ1-1, the V gene TRBV18; D is ambiguous. The CDR3 totals 13 residues. CDR1 is KGHSH and CDR2 is LQKENI in the germline V gene. Trimming shortened V by 8 bases and J by 1 base, and 11 bases separated the two germline ends.

V is TRBV12-1 and J is TRBJ2-3; the table's D call, TRBD2, was not checked against the DNA. TRBV12-1 is annotated as a pseudogene. The CDR3 length is 14 residues. The DNA of the CDR3 is TGTGCCAGCAGCTTTGGACTAGTCGTTGATACGCAGTATTTT. As protein: CASSFGLVVDTQYF.

The rearrangement uses TRBV6-5 and TRBJ1-3; tentatively, D is TRBD1 (5 bases). Deletions cut 6 bases from V and 1 base from J, with 13 bases between. CDR3 size: 15 residues. CDR1 is MNHEY and CDR2 is SVGAGI in the germline V gene. CDR3 sequence reads: CASRPGTASGNTIYF. CDR3 bases: TGTGCCAGCAGACCAGGGACTGCTTCTGGAAACACCATATATTTT.

This clone was seen many times. The chain is built from TRBV5-6 and TRBJ2-7; D perhaps matches TRBD2 (6 bases). This CDR3 is 14 amino acids long. Trimming removed 2 bases from V and 2 bases from J, with 11 bases in between. The germline V gene has CDR1 SGHDT and CDR2 YYEEEE. This chain's CDR3 is CASSFISGTYEQYF. The CDR3, as DNA: TGTGCCAGCAGCTTTATTAGCGGTACCTACGAGCAGTACTTC.

This clone has a single count. This rearrangement joins TRBV28 to TRBJ2-3, with D possibly being TRBD2 (6 bases). V was cut by 5 bases and J by 5 bases, with 17 bases left in between. Germline lookup yields CDR1 MDHEN and CDR2 SYDVKM. This CDR3 region has 15 residues. CDR3: CASSPRLVLEDTQYF. CDR3 sequence (DNA): TGTGCCAGCAGTCCCCGACTAGTCCTCGAAGATACGCAGTATTTT.

The chain has TRBV7-2 and TRBJ2-1, with 8 bases lining up with TRBD2. V was clipped by 2 bases and J by 8 bases; unmatched bases: 5. Germline V gene lookup returns CDR1 SGHTA and CDR2 FQGNSA. This CDR3 has 14 amino acids. The CDR3 protein is CASSLTGGEDEQFF. In nucleotides, the CDR3 is TGTGCCAGCAGCTTAACCGGGGGGGAAGATGAGCAGTTCTTC. The variable domain in full, completed from reference TRBV7-2 and TRBJ2-1, reads GAGVSQSPSNKVTEKGKDVELRCDPISGHTALYWYRQSLGQGLEFLIYFQGNSAPDKSGLPSDRFSAERTGGSVSTLTIQRTQQEDSAVYLCASSLTGGEDEQFFGPGTRLTVL.

Comments on this clone: Distinct nucleotide sequences in the sample also encode this CDR3. The V gene is TRBV5-1, the J gene TRBJ1-1; 7 bases are a match to TRBD1. The germline CDR1 and CDR2 sequences are SGHRS and YFSETQ. V was pared by 4 bases and J by 0 bases, with 0 bases of the junction left unmatched. The CDR3 is 13 amino acids. The CDR3 here is CASSGTVNTEAFF. In DNA form, the CDR3 reads TGCGCCAGCAGCGGGACAGTGAACACTGAAGCTTTCTTT.

This clone occurred a few times. V and J are TRBV18 and TRBJ2-7; 8 bases line up with TRBD1. Germline CDR1 reads KGHSH; CDR2 reads LQKENI. V shed 3 bases and J 0 bases; nucleotides not matched to a gene: 4. The CDR3 loop spans 15 amino acids. The CDR3 sequence: CASSPGQELSYEQYF. The CDR3 DNA reads TGTGCCAGCTCACCGGGACAGGAACTCTCCTACGAGCAGTACTTC. Complete variable domain (other parts from reference TRBV18 and TRBJ2-7): NAGVMQNPRHLVRRRGQEARLRCSPMKGHSHVYWYRQLPEEGLKFMVYLQKENIIDESGMPKERFSAEFPKEGPSILRIQQVVRGDSAAYFCASSPGQELSYEQYFGPGTRLTVT.

This clone has just a few counts. This rearrangement joins TRBV2 to TRBJ1-3, with 12 bases identical to TRBD1. The CDR3 contains 15 residues. Germline CDR1 is SNHLY and CDR2 is FYNNEI. The V gene end was trimmed by 7 bases and the J gene end by 6 bases; junction bases not matched to a gene: 7. The CDR3 protein is CASTPPGQGANTIYF. DNA for the CDR3: TGTGCCAGCACTCCACCGGGACAGGGGGCAAACACCATATATTTT.

The chain couples TRBV6-4 to TRBJ1-2; D may be TRBD1 (5 bases). CDR3 length: 15 amino acids. Germline V CDR1 and CDR2: MRHNA, SNTAGT. Deletions cut 7 bases from V and 3 bases from J, with 18 bases between. This CDR3 is CASKRDQEIDYGYTF. For the CDR3, the DNA is TGTGCCAGCAAACGGGACCAAGAGATCGACTATGGCTACACCTTC.

The J gene is TRBJ1-6, the V gene TRBV4-3; D might be TRBD1 (5 bases). The CDR3 is 19 amino acids. Germline V gives CDR1 LGHNA, CDR2 YSLEER. Trimming removed 0 bases at V and 3 bases at J, with 18 bases between. CDR3 DNA: TGCGCCAGCAGCCAAGACGCCTCTAAGACGGGGCACTATAATTCACCCCTCCACTTT. Translating it yields CASSQDASKTGHYNSPLHF.

The chain uses TRBV7-8 and TRBJ1-1; 7 nucleotides agree with TRBD1. V shed 3 bases and J 11 bases; nucleotides not matched to a gene: 6. In germline, CDR1 is SGHVS, CDR2 FQNEAQ. CDR3 length equals 12 residues. CDR3 DNA: TGTGCCAGCAGCTTGCCGGACAGGCACGCTTTCTTT. It is translated as CASSLPDRHAFF.

The chain uses TRBV7-2 and TRBJ2-7, with 10 positions matching TRBD2. Losses at the gene ends were 6 bases for V and 0 bases for J; bases not matched to a gene: 5. This CDR3 comprises 15 residues. Germline-derived CDR1 and CDR2 are SGHTA and FQGNSA. CDR3 nucleotides: TGTGCCAGCAGAGAACTAGCGGGGCCCTCCTACGAGCAGTACTTC. This codes for CASRELAGPSYEQYF.

A few counts support this clone. The V call is TRBV2, the J call TRBJ2-7; 10 bases align to TRBD2. CDR1 is SNHLY, CDR2 FYNNEI, per germline. The CDR3 is 16 amino acids. The ends lost 5 bases at V and 5 bases at J; junction bases unmatched: 12. The CDR3 loop reads CASSLPSGRTRDEQYF. Written as DNA, the CDR3 is TGTGCCAGCAGTCTCCCTAGCGGGAGAACTCGCGACGAGCAGTACTTC.

CDR3 nucleotide sequence: TGTGCCAGCAGCTCAGGTCCCCCGCCCTACGAGCAGTACTTC. As protein: CASSSGPPPYEQYF. The rearrangement links TRBV7-2 to TRBJ2-7; the D is unclear. Germline V gives CDR1 SGHTA, CDR2 FQGNSA. V lost 4 bases and J lost 2, with 12 bases in between. This CDR3 is 14 amino acids long.

The gene calls are TRBV19 and TRBJ1-6, with 9 bases matching TRBD1. Trimming removed 10 bases from V and 7 bases from J; junction bases left unmatched: 8. Per germline, CDR1 LNHDA and CDR2 SQIVND (reference sequence). The CDR3 is made up of 14 amino acids. The CDR3 loop is CATKGTGFNSPLHF. The CDR3 nucleotides read TGTGCCACGAAGGGGACAGGGTTCAATTCACCCCTCCACTTT.

V usage is TRBV4-1 and J usage is TRBJ2-4; TRBD1 is a possible D gene (6 bases). Germline V CDR1 and CDR2: MGHRA, YSYEKL. The CDR3 totals 14 residues. V lost 5 bases and J lost 7, with 15 bases in between. CDR3 sequence reads: CASSKRTVANIQYF. The CDR3 DNA sequence: TGCGCCAGCAGCAAAAGGACAGTTGCGAACATTCAGTACTTC.

The rearrangement joins TRBV10-3 to TRBJ2-5, with a possible D match to TRBD2 (5 bases). Trimming left V 0 bases short and J 5 bases short, with 16 bases between. This CDR3 is built from 16 residues. Germline values: CDR1 ENHRY, CDR2 SYGVKD. DNA for the CDR3: TGTGCCATCAGTGAGTCTGATGGCCAATGGGAGGAGACCCAGTACTTC. Protein product: CAISESDGQWEETQYF.

The V gene is TRBV27, the J gene TRBJ2-7, with 7 positions matching TRBD1. Looked up from germline, CDR1 is MNHEY and CDR2 is SMNVEV (reference sequence). Germline trimming cut 5 bases from V and 2 bases from J; bases unmatched to any gene: 3. This CDR3 is built from 13 residues. CDR3 DNA sequence: TGTGCCAGCAGTCTCACAGGGGCCTACGAGCAGTACTTC. Translated: CASSLTGAYEQYF.

Of note for this clone: A junction boundary mismatches the germline segment, possibly from a read error. This rearrangement joins TRBV6-1 to TRBJ2-7, with 7 bases that match TRBD1. The germline gives CDR1 MNHNS, CDR2 SASEGT. The CDR3 extends over 13 amino acids. The CDR3 protein is CASSELVQGEFFF. Written as DNA, the CDR3 is TGTGCCAGCAGTGAACTCGTCCAGGGGGAATTTTTCTTC.

The V call is TRBV10-1, the J call TRBJ2-3, with 7 bases lining up with TRBD2. CDR1 WNHNN and CDR2 SYGVQD come from the germline V gene (reference sequence). The CDR3 is 14 residues long. J was trimmed by 1 base and V by 6 bases; bases with no gene match: 4. The CDR3 protein is CASRESGGTDTQYF. CDR3 nucleotides: TGCGCCAGCAGGGAAAGCGGGGGCACAGATACGCAGTATTTT.